Shown below are 9 T cell receptor beta chains from a single sample sequenced in a study of CXCR3-negative and CXCR3-positive naive CD8 T cells. UMI-labeled 5' RACE yielded the TRB cDNA libraries. Following a re-call of the 5' RACE reads, TCRdb has one entry per CDR3 protein and lacks DNA. The sample has approximately 88,000 distinct CDR3 sequences. Sequenced input: naive CXCR3- CD8+ T cells from blood. Subset denoted: CD45RO-CCR7+CD27+CD95- naive CD8+ T cells lacking CXCR3 (TNR3-). These receptors all stem from a human donor in good health. Some clones in this sample may be carry-over from other donors' samples.

J is TRBJ2-7 and V is TRBV15; TCRdb calls TRBD2, which cannot be checked without DNA. The CDR3 extends over 13 amino acids. From germline, CDR1 is LNHNV and CDR2 YYDKDF (reference sequence). The CDR3 spells CATSSGGSGEQYF.

The chain recombines TRBV20-1 with TRBJ2-1; checking the TCRdb D call of TRBD1 is not possible without DNA. This CDR3 comprises 15 residues. Germline CDR1 reads DFQATT; CDR2 reads SNEGSKA (reference sequence). CDR3 loop: CSAPEGGDYYNEQFF.

The chain carries TRBV6-6 and TRBJ1-4; TCRdb designates TRBD1, a call that cannot be tested without DNA. This CDR3 has 12 amino acids. CDR1 and CDR2 (germline): MNHNY, SVGAGI (reference sequence). The CDR3 sequence: CASGWGAEKLFF.

This rearrangement joins TRBV29-1 to TRBJ2-5; no DNA is available, so the TRBD1 call from TCRdb remains unchecked. The CDR3 is 15 amino acids. Germline loops: CDR1 SQVTM, CDR2 ANQGSEA. The CDR3 protein is CSVGEGLRGQETQYF.

V and J are TRBV29-1 and TRBJ1-1. This CDR3 is 13 amino acids long. The germline V gene has CDR1 SQVTM and CDR2 ANQGSEA. CDR3 sequence reads: CSVDNKPNTEAFF.

V is TRBV6-2 or TRBV6-3 and J is TRBJ2-1; TCRdb designates TRBD2, a call that cannot be tested without DNA. CDR1 and CDR2 from the germline V gene are MNHEY and SVGEGT. This CDR3 comprises 16 residues. This CDR3 is CASSLSVVAGYNEQFF.

The gene calls are TRBV6-2 or TRBV6-3 and TRBJ1-6. The germline V gene encodes CDR1 MNHEY and CDR2 SVGEGT. The CDR3 covers 14 residues. The CDR3 reads CASRRVQGNSPLHF.

The chain links TRBV7-8 to TRBJ1-1; TCRdb's D call, TRBD1, is unchecked because there is no DNA. This CDR3 comprises 16 residues. Germline V gene lookup returns CDR1 SGHVS and CDR2 FQNEAQ. CDR3 sequence reads: CASSYKPDSPNTEAFF.

This sequence joins TRBV7-2 and TRBJ2-3; TCRdb's D gene call, TRBD1, goes unchecked for lack of DNA. The CDR3 consists of 15 residues. Per the germline V gene, CDR1 is SGHTA and CDR2 is FQGNSA. CDR3 residues: CASSPQTVRTDTQYF.